What follows is one T cell receptor beta chain and its context. No antigen is known for it. Just one base apart from a much larger clone, this may be a read error. The missing conserved phenylalanine or tryptophan at the end of this CDR3 makes a read error likely. Trimming cost V 7 bases and J 5 bases, with 6 bases left between them. Germline CDR1 is MGHDK and CDR2 is SYGVNS. This CDR3 is built from 11 residues. Using RNA template, CDR3s of TCR alpha and beta were amplified with iRepertoire arm-PCR. MiXCR, applied by TCRdb to the multiplex PCR reads, yields one record per CDR3 protein. This sample has around 350,000 distinct CDR3 sequences, with 41% found just once. The sample comes from a study of glioma-infiltrating T cells. Study information: Glioblastomas were WHO grade IV, sampled at first diagnosis; low-grade were grade II. About 920,000 peripheral T cells were targeted at about 4.5- to 11-fold coverage. Broader study findings: Non-neoplastic patients had below-expected tissue-blood divergence, while all gliomas exceeded expectation.

The V call is TRBV25-1, the J call TRBJ2-1; D unclear. This receptor was obtained from a human donor with low-grade glioma or glioblastoma, undergoing nonglioma brain surgery, or in good health (not recorded which). What was sequenced was glioma tissue, nonneoplastic brain tissue, or PBMCs (not recorded which). This chain's CDR3 is CASKADNEQFS. DNA for the CDR3: TGTGCCAGCAAGGCAGACAATGAGCAGTTCTCC.